This entry lists 11 T cell receptor beta chains sequenced from one sample in a study of T cells expressing NK-cell markers. Reprocessing the 5' RACE reads, TCRdb reports a single entry for every CDR3 protein and omits DNA. The listing contains approximately 420,000 distinct CDR3 sequences. The sequencing sample was made of blood T cells: a sorted CD56 or NKG2C T cell subset, CD4+ or CD8+ T cells, or bulk PBMC T cells (not recorded which). These receptors were collected from a woman between 50 and 59 years old in good health.

J is TRBJ2-5 and V is TRBV2. Germline V gives CDR1 SNHLY, CDR2 FYNNEI. The CDR3 covers 14 residues. CDR3 sequence: CASRKETREETQYF.

CDR3 sequence: CASSYASLPSTEAFF. This chain joins TRBV12-3 or TRBV12-4 and TRBJ1-1. The CDR3 consists of 15 residues.

The rearrangement links TRBV12-3 or TRBV12-4 to TRBJ1-5; TCRdb picks TRBD1, but there is no DNA to check that call. The CDR3 sequence is 13 residues long. The CDR3 loop is CASTRGRNQPQHF.

V gene TRBV11-2 combines with J gene TRBJ2-3; TCRdb outputs TRBD1, but without DNA this stays unchecked. Looked up from germline, CDR1 is SGHAT and CDR2 is FQNNGV. The CDR3 extends over 14 amino acids. CDR3 region: CASSFGTGLDTQYF.

The chain has TRBV12-3 or TRBV12-4 and TRBJ2-1. The CDR3 runs 16 residues. The CDR3 sequence is CASSFVGFGSNNEQFF.

The chain recombines TRBV6-5 with TRBJ2-1. This CDR3 has 17 residues. Germline V gives CDR1 MNHEY, CDR2 SVGAGI. CDR3 amino acids: CASSQTHTVNTRYEQFF.

This rearrangement joins TRBV7-8 to TRBJ2-1; TCRdb proposes TRBD1, but this gene call is untestable without DNA. Per germline, CDR1 SGHVS and CDR2 FQNEAQ. The CDR3 runs 16 residues. The CDR3 region is CASRPLWDSNNNEQFF.

The chain couples TRBV7-9 to TRBJ1-5; no DNA is available, so the TRBD1 call from TCRdb remains unchecked. There are 15 residues in the CDR3. Germline values: CDR1 SEHNR, CDR2 FQNEAQ (reference sequence). The CDR3 region is CASSTGTVSNQPQHF.

The chain combines TRBV5-1 with TRBJ2-1; TCRdb lists TRBD1, though no DNA is available to test this call. The CDR3 loop spans 15 amino acids. Looked up from germline, CDR1 is SGHRS and CDR2 is YFSETQ. CDR3 protein: CASSSETGIYNEQFF.

This chain joins TRBV6-6 and TRBJ2-2; with no DNA, the TCRdb D assignment of TRBD2 cannot be verified. This CDR3 has 15 residues. Germline V CDR1 and CDR2: MNHNY, SVGAGI (reference sequence). CDR3 in amino acids: CASLPTRANTGELFF.

The chain carries TRBV4-1 and TRBJ2-6; the TCRdb call, TRBD1, lacks DNA for checking. The CDR3 spans 18 residues. Germline CDR1 is MGHRA and CDR2 is YSYEKL. The CDR3 is CASSQTTGELSGANVLTF.